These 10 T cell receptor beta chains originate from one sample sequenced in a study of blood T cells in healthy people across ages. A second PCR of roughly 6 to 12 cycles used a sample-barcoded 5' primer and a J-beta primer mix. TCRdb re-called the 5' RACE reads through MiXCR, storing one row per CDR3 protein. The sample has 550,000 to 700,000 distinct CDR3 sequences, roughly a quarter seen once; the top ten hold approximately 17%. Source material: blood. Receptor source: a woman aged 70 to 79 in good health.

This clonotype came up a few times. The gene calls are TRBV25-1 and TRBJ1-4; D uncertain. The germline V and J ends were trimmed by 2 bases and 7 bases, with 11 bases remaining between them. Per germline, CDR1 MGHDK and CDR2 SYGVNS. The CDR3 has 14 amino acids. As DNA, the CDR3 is TGTGCCAGCAGTGAAGCAGGAAGAGCTGAAAAACTGTTTTTT. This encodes CASSEAGRAEKLFF.

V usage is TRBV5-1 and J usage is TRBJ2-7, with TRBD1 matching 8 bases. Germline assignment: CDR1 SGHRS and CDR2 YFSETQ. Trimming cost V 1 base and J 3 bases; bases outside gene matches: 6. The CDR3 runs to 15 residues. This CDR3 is CASSLSRTGNYEQYF. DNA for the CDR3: TGCGCCAGCAGCTTGTCAAGGACAGGGAACTACGAGCAGTACTTC. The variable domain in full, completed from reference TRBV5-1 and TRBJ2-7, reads KAGVTQTPRYLIKTRGQQVTLSCSPISGHRSVSWYQQTPGQGLQFLFEYFSETQRNKGNFPGRFSGRQFSNSRSEMNVSTLELGDSALYLCASSLSRTGNYEQYFGPGTRLTVT.

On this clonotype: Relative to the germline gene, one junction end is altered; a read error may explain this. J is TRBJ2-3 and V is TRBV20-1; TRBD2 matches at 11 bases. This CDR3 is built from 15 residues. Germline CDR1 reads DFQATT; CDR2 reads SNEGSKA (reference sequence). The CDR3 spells CSATSGGTSTDTQSF. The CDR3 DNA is TGCAGTGCAACTAGCGGGGGTACTAGCACAGATACGCAGTCTTTT.

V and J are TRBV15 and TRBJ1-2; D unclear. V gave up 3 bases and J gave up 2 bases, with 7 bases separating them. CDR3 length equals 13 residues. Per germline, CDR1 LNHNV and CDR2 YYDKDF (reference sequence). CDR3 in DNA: TGTGCCACCAGCAGGGACCTCAACTATGGCTACACCTTC. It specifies CATSRDLNYGYTF.

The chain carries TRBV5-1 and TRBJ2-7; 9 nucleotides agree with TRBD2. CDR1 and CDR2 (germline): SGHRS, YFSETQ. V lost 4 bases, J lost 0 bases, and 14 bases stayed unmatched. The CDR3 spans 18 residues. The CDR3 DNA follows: TGCGCCAGCAGCACCGTTACCCTAGCGGGATCTTCCTCCTACGAGCAGTACTTC. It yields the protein CASSTVTLAGSSSYEQYF.

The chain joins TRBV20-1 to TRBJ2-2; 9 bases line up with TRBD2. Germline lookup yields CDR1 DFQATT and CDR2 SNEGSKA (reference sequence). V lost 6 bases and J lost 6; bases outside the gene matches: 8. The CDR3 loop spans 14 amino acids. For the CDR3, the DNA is TGCAGTGCCGATTTTAGCGGGAGTCCCGGGGAGCTGTTTTTT. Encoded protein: CSADFSGSPGELFF.

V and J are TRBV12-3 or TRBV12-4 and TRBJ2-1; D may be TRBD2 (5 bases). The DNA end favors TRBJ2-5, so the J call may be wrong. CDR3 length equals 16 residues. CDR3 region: CATSTGIGAIQETQYF. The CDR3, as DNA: TGTGCCACCTCAACCGGGATAGGAGCTATTCAAGAGACCCAGTACTTC.

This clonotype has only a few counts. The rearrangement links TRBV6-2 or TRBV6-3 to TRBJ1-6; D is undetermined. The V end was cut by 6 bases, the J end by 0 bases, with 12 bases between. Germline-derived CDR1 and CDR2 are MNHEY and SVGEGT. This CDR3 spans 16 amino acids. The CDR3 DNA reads TGTGCCAGCAGGTCCGCCGGAAGCTCCTATAATTCACCCCTCCACTTT. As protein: CASRSAGSSYNSPLHF.

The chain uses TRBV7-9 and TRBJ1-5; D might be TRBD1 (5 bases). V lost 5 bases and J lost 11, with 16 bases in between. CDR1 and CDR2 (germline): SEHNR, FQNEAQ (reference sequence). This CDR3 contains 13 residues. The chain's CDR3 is CASSPDAWGAQHF. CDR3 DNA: TGTGCCAGCAGCCCCGATGCATGGGGGGCCCAGCATTTT.

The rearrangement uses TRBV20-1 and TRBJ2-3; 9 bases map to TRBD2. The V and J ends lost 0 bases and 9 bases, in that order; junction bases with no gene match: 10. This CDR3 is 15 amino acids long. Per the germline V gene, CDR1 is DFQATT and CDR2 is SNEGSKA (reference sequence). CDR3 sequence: CSARDSQTSGDTQYF. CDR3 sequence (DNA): TGCAGTGCTAGAGATTCTCAGACTAGCGGAGACACGCAGTATTTT.